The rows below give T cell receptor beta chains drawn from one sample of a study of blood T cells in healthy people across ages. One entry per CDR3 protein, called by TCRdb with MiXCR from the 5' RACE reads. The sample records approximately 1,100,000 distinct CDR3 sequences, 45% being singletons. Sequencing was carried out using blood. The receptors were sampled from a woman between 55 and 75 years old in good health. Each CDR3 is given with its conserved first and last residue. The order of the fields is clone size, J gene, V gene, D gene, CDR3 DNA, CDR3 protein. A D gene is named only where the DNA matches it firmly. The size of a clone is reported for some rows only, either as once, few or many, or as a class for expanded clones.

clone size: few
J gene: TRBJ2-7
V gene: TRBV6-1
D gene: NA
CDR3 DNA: TGTGCCAGTTACGAAAGCTCCTACGAGCAGTACTTC
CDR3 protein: CASYESSYEQYF

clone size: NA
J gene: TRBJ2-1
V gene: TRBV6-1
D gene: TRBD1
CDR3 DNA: TGTGCCAGCAGTGAAGATCGGACAGGCGAGCAGTTCTTC
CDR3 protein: CASSEDRTGEQFF

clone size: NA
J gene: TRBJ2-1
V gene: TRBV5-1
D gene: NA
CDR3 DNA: TGCGCCAGCACCTATCGGACTATCGGGAATGAGCAGTTCTTC
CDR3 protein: CASTYRTIGNEQFF

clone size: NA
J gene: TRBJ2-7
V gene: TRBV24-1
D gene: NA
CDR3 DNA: TGTGCCACCAGTGAGCTGACCACCTTTACGGGTGAGCAGTACTTC
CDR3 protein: CATSELTTFTGEQYF

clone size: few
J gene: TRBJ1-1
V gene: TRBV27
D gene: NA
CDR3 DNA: TGTGCCAGCAGATTCGGAGTAAACACTGAAGCTTTCTTT
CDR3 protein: CASRFGVNTEAFF

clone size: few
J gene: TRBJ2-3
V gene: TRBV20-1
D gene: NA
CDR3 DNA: TGCAGTGCTAGTGTCCAGTTCACAGATACGCAGTATTTT
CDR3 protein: CSASVQFTDTQYF

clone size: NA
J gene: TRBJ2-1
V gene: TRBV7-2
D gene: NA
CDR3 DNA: TGTGCCAGCAGCAACCAGCCGACCTCCGGACGAAGCAATGAGCAGTTCTTC
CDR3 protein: CASSNQPTSGRSNEQFF

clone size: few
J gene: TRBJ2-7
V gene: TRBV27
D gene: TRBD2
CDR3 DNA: TGTGCCAGCAGTCTAATGACTAGCGGCTACGAGCAGTACTTC
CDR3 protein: CASSLMTSGYEQYF

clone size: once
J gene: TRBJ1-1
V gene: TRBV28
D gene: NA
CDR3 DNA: TGTGCCAGCAGTTTAGGAGTTACTTCATTGAGCACTGAAGCTTTCTTT
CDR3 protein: CASSLGVTSLSTEAFF

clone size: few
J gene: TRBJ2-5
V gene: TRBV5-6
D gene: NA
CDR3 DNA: TGTGCCAGCAGTCCTGGCGTCGGGGGGACCCAGTACTTC
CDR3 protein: CASSPGVGGTQYF

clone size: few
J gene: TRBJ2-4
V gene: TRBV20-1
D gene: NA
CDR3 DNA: TGCAGTGCTAGTCGTGGACCCAGGGTTGAGCAGTACTTC
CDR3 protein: CSASRGPRVEQYF

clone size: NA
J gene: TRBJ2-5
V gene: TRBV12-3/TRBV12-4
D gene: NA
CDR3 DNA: TGTGCCAGCACCCCACGGGAGCTTCTAGCGACTCGGTACCAAGAGACCCAGTACTTC
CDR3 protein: CASTPRELLATRYQETQYF

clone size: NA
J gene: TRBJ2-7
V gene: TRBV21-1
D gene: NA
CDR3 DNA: TGTGCCAGCAGCAAAGATGTAAACAGTAGGTACGAGCAGTACTTC
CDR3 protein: CASSKDVNSRYEQYF

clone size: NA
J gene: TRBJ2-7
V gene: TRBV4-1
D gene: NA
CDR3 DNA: TGCGCCAGCAGCCAGATCCAAGCGGGCGAGCAGTACTTC
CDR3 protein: CASSQIQAGEQYF

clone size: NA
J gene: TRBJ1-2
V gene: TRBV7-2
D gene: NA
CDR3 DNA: TGTGCCAGCAGCATAGGGGGAAGCGACTATGGCTACACCTTC
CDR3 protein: CASSIGGSDYGYTF

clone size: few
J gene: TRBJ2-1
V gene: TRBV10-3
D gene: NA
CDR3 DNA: TGTGCCATCCAGAGCTCGGACAGTGAAACCTACAATGAGCAGTTCTTC
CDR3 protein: CAIQSSDSETYNEQFF

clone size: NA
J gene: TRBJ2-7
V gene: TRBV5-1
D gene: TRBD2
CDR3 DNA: TGCGCCAGCAGCTTAGGGCTAGCGGGGCTTCGCTCCTACAATGAGCAGTACTTC
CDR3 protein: CASSLGLAGLRSYNEQYF

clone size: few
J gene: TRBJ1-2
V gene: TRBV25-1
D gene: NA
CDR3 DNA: TGTGCCAGCAGTGAAGCCTGGGAAGCGGGGGGCTACACCTTC
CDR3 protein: CASSEAWEAGGYTF

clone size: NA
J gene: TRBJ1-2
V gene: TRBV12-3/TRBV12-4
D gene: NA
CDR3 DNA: TGTGCCGTGCGGGTTGGCTATGGCTACACCTTC
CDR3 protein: CAVRVGYGYTF

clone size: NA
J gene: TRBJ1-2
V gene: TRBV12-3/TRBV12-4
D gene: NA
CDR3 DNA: TGTGCCAGCAGTTTTCCGGGAGGCCAAGCCCACACCTTC
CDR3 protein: CASSFPGGQAHTF

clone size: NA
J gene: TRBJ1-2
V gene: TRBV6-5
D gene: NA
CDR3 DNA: TGTGCCAGCAGCCCGGGACACCCTACGGGGATTGGCTACACCTTC
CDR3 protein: CASSPGHPTGIGYTF

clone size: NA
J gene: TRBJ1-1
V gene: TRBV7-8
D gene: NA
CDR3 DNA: TGTGCCAGCAGGCCAGGGTGGGGTGACACTGAAGCTTTCTTT
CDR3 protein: CASRPGWGDTEAFF

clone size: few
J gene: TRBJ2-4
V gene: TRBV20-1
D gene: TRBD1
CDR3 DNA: TGCAGTGCTAGCGACAACAGGGGGGCCAAAAACATTCAGTACTTC
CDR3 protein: CSASDNRGAKNIQYF

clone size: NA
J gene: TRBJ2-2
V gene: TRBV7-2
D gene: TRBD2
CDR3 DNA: TGTGCCAGCAGCTTAGTAGCGGGAGGGACCGGGGAGCTGTTTTTT
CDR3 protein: CASSLVAGGTGELFF

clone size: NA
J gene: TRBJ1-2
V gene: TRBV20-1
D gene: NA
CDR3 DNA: TGCAGTGCCCAACTCGGACCAGAGGGCTACACCTTC
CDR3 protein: CSAQLGPEGYTF

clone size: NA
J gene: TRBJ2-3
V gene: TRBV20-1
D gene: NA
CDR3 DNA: TGCAGTGCTAGAAGCGTTAGGCTAGTCACAGATACGCAGTATTTT
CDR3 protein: CSARSVRLVTDTQYF

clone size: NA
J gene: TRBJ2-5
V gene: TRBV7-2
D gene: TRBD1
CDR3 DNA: TGTGCCAGCAGCATCCGACAGGGTGGCAGGTCGGCCCAGTACTTC
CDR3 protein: CASSIRQGGRSAQYF

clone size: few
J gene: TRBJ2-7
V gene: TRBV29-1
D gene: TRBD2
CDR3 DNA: TGCAGCGTGCACGGGACTAGTGGGAGTTACGAGCAGTACTTC
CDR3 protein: CSVHGTSGSYEQYF

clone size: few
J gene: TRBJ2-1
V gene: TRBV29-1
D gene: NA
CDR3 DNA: TGCAGGGAGAGGATGTACAATGAGCAGTTCTTC
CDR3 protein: CRERMYNEQFF

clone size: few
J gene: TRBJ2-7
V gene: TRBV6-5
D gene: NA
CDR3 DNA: TGTGCCAGCAGTTACTCTTGGGGCTACGAGCAGTACTTC
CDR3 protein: CASSYSWGYEQYF

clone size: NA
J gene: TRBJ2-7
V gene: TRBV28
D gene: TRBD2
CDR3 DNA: TGTGCCAGCAGTTCCCCCCCAGGGACTAGCGGGAGTTGCGAGCAGTACTTC
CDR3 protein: CASSSPPGTSGSCEQYF

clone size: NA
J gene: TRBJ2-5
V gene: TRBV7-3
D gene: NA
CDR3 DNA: TGTGCCAGCAGCTTAAAGCCGGGCCAAGAGACCCAGTACTTC
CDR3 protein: CASSLKPGQETQYF

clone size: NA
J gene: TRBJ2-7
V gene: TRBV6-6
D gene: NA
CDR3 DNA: TGTGCCAGCAGTTTCGCCAGGGATTTTAGCGAGCAGTACTTC
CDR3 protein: CASSFARDFSEQYF

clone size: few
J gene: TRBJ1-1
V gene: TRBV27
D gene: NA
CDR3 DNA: TGTGCCAGCAGTCAACGGGACCAAGGGGCTTTCTTT
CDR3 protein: CASSQRDQGAFF

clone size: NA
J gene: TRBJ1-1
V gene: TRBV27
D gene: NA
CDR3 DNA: TGTGCCAGCAGTTCTTTGACAGTGAACACTGAAGCTTTCTTT
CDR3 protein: CASSSLTVNTEAFF

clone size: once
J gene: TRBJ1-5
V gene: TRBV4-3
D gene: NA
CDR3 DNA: TGCGCCAGCAGCCAAGTTCAGGGAGGCCAGCCCCAGCATTTT
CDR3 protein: CASSQVQGGQPQHF

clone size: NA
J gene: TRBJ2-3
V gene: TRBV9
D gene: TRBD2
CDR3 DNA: TGTGCCAGCAGCATTAGCGGGAGCGGCACAGATACGCAGTATTTT
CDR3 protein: CASSISGSGTDTQYF

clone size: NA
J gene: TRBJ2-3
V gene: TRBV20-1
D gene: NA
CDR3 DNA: TGCAGTGCTAGAGATCCCCCGCGGGGTACGCAGTATTTT
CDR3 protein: CSARDPPRGTQYF

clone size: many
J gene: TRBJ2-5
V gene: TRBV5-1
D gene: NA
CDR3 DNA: TGCGCCAGCAGCTTGAGTAGAGGATCGGTGGACAGCCGCCAAGAGACCCAGTACTTC
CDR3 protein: CASSLSRGSVDSRQETQYF

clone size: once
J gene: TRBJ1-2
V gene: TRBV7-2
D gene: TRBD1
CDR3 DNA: TGTGCCAGCAGCGCCGAACAGGGGGCGGACTATGGCTACACCTTC
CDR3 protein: CASSAEQGADYGYTF

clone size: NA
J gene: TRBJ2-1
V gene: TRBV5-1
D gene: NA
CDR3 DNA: TGCGCCAGCAGCCAGAATCAGGCCCGCTCGAACAAGGAGCAGTTCTTC
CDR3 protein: CASSQNQARSNKEQFF

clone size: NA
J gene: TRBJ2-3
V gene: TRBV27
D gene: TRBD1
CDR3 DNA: TGTGCCAGCACCGACAGGGGAGATACGCAGTATTTT
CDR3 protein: CASTDRGDTQYF

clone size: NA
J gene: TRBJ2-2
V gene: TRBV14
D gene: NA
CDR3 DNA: TGTGCCAGCAGCCAAGAGGACTCCCGGGGGAACACCGGGGAGCTGTTTTTT
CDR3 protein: CASSQEDSRGNTGELFF

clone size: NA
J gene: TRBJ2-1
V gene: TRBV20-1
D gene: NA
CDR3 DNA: TGCAGTGCTAGAGCGGGGGGGCAGGGGGTGAATGAGCAGTTCTTC
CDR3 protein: CSARAGGQGVNEQFF

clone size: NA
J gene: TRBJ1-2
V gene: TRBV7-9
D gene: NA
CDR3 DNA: TGTGCCAGCAGCCCTCGGGACGCCTATGGCTACACCTTC
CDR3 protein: CASSPRDAYGYTF

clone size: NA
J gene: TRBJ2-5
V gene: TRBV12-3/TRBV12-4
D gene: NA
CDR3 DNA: TGTGCCAGCAGCGCCCTTAGCGGTAAAGAGACCCAGTACTTC
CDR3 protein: CASSALSGKETQYF

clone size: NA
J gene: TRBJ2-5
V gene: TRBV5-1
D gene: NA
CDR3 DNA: TGCGCCAGCAGCCAAAGACAGGACTCTAGCGAAGGGACCCAGTACTTC
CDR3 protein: CASSQRQDSSEGTQYF

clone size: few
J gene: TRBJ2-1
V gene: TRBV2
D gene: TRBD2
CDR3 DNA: TGTGCCAGCAGAGCATCCGCTAGCGGGAGACAGTTCTTC
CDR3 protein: CASRASASGRQFF

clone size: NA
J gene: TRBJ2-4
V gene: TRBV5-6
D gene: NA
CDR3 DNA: TGTGCCAGCAGCTTGCAACGGGATAGGGCCAAAAACATTCAGTACTTC
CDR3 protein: CASSLQRDRAKNIQYF

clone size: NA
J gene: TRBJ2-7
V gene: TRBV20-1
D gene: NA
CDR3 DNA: TGCAGTGCCGCGTACCCAGTCTCCGAGCAGTACTTC
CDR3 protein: CSAAYPVSEQYF

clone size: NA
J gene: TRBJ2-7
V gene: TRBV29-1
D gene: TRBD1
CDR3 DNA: TGCAGCGTTGTAGACAGGGATCCCTACGAGCAGTACTTC
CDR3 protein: CSVVDRDPYEQYF

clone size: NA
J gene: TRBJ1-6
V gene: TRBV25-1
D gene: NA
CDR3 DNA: TGTGCCAGCCTAGGGATCAATTCACCCCCCCACTTT
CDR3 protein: CASLGINSPPHF

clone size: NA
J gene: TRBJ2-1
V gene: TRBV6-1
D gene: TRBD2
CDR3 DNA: TGTGCCAGCAGTGTGAGAGGGACTAGCGCTGAGCAGTTCTTC
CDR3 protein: CASSVRGTSAEQFF

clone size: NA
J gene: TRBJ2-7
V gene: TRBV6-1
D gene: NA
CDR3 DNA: TGTGCCAGCAGGAGCGTCGCCTACGAGCAGTACTTC
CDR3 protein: CASRSVAYEQYF

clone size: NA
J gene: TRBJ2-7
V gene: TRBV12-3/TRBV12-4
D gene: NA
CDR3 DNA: TGTGCCAGCAGTCCCCGACAGACCCGCTACGAGCAGTACTTC
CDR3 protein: CASSPRQTRYEQYF

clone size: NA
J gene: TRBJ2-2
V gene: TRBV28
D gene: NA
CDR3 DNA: TGTGCCAGCAGTTACACCACCCCCGGCGGGGAGCTGTTTTTT
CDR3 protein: CASSYTTPGGELFF

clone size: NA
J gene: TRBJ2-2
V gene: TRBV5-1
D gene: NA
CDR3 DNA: TGCGCCAGCAGCTTGCGCGACCCGGGACACCCCACCGGGGAGCTGTTTTTT
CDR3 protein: CASSLRDPGHPTGELFF

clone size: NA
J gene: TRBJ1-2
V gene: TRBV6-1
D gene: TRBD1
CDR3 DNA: TGTGCCAGCACCGAGGGAGGGGGTGACAGGGTCTATGGCTACACCTTC
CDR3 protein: CASTEGGGDRVYGYTF